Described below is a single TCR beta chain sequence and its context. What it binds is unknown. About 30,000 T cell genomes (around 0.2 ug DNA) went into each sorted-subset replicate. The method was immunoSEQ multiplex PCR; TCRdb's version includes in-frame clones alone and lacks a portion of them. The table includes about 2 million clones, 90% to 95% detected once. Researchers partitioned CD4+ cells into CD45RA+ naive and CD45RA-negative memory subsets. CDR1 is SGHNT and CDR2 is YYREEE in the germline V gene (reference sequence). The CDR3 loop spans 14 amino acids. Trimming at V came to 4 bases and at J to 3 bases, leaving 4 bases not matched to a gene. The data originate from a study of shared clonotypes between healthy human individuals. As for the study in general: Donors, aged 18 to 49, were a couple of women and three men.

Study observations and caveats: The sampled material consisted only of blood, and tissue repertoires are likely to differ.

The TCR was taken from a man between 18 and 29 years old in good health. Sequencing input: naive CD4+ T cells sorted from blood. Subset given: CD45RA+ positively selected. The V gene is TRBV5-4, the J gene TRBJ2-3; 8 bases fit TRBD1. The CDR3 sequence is CASSQDRATDTQYF. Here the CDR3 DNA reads TGTGCCAGCAGCCAGGACAGGGCTACAGATACGCAGTATTTT.